The T cell receptor beta chain described here comes from a study of OX40 agonist ivuxolimab in advanced cancers. About the study as a whole: Ivuxolimab, which targeted the costimulatory receptor OX40 (CD134), was an agonistic, fully human IgG2 monoclonal antibody. Intravenous ivuxolimab was administered to patients every 2 weeks at six dose levels: 0.01, 0.1, 0.3, 1.5, 3 and 10 mg/kg. Among the 52 dose-escalation patients, 19 had hepatocellular carcinoma, roughly 15 melanoma, 9 renal cell carcinoma and 9 head and neck cancer. The dose-escalation cohort was roughly 80% male with a mean age of about 54 years, ranging from about 20 to 85. Patients were allowed to have had prior anti-PD-1, anti-PD-L1 or anti-CTLA-4 therapy, and 30% to 40% of the dose-escalation patients had been treated with checkpoint inhibitors. Three dose-escalation patients achieved partial responses, one with hepatocellular carcinoma and two with cutaneous melanoma. The point of sequencing TCRbeta in the periphery was to test whether ivuxolimab changed TCR sequence diversity and drove clonal T-cell expansion. The paper describes the monotherapy dose-escalation part (N = 52 patients) of the phase I trial of ivuxolimab. Points the paper makes about the study in general: In the 0.1-3.0 mg/kg groups, partial responders had among the lowest normalized peripheral clonal expansion, particularly in CD8+ T cells. Low levels of normalized T-cell clonal expansion were also seen in some nonresponding patients. On average, CD8+ T cells showed more expanded clones than CD4+ T cells after ivuxolimab. The antigen specificity of the clonally expanded peripheral T cells was not determined. At doses from 0.1 to 3.0 mg/kg, clonal expansion was seen in both CD4+ and CD8+ blood T cells between baseline and week 6.

To sequence the TCRbeta CDR3 region, genomic DNA was isolated from the sorted cells. TCRbeta CDR3 regions were sequenced using the immunoSEQ Assay. Imported from immuneACCESS, the table was reduced by TCRdb to in-frame sequences with V and J called. These copies leave out some clones; in studies compared against another copy, an unresolved V gene accounts for under half, and the cause of the remainder is not known. The sample table contains 70,000 to 85,000 clones; only one count was recorded for 75% to 85% of them. Of the sample, around 1.1% falls within the top ten clones. Relative to germline, V is 6 bases shorter and J is 4 bases shorter, with 10 bases between their ends. The CDR3, from cysteine to phenylalanine, totals 14 residues. This entry keeps only the CDR3 DNA: 42 bases, framed from base 1. CDR1 and CDR2 (MDHEN, SYDVKM) derive from the germline V gene. Regarding this clone: Its antigen specificity is not known. No much larger clonotype is one base removed from it; base qualities were not supplied.

The trial excluded patients who had a history of autoimmune disease or who were on systemic immunosuppression. Peripheral blood for TCR sequencing was drawn from every dose cohort at baseline, at cycle 4 day 1 and at cycle 7 day 1. The samples were drawn from a first-in-human, open-label, multicenter phase I dose-escalation trial of ivuxolimab. Adults with locally advanced or metastatic melanoma, renal cell, hepatocellular, or head and neck squamous cell carcinoma were enrolled in the trial. Before TCR sequencing, CD4+ T cells and CD8+ T cells from peripheral blood were sorted into separate populations.

The sample in question was CD4+ or CD8+ T cells sorted from blood, obtained in a trial of the OX40 agonist ivuxolimab. This clonotype was obtained from an adult with an advanced solid tumor such as melanoma, head and neck, liver or kidney cancer. The rearrangement joined TRBV28 to TRBJ1-6, with a weak D call of TRBD1 (5 bases match). This receptor has the CDR3 CASSWTPYNSPLHF. The DNA sequence follows: TGTGCCAGCAGCTGGACACCTTATAATTCACCCCTCCACTTT.